The 9 T cell receptor beta chains presented below share a single source sample, sequenced in a study of blood T cells in healthy people across ages. A sample-barcoded 5' primer and a J-beta primer mix were used in a second PCR of about 6 to 12 cycles. TCRdb re-derived calls from the 5' RACE reads in MiXCR, one entry per CDR3 protein. The sample has roughly 1.6 million distinct CDR3 sequences, 34% seen once. The material sequenced was blood. These receptor sequences come from a woman in her twenties or thirties in good health.

This clonotype was seen a handful of times. The chain combines TRBV5-1 with TRBJ2-7; D unclear. The CDR3 is 13 residues long. V lost 0 bases and J 5 bases, leaving 9 bases between the germline ends. The germline gives CDR1 SGHRS, CDR2 YFSETQ. The CDR3, as DNA: TGCGCCAGCAGCTTGGAGTGGAGCCACGAGCAGTACTTC. This gives the protein CASSLEWSHEQYF.

This clonotype has only a few counts. This chain joins TRBV27 and TRBJ1-1; D possibly corresponds to TRBD1 (6 bases). In germline, CDR1 is MNHEY, CDR2 SMNVEV (reference sequence). Trimming took 6 bases from V and 8 from J, leaving 22 bases between them. The CDR3 length is 15 residues. The CDR3 coding sequence is TGTGCCAGCAGACTCGGACTGCCTCCTAGGGGGGAAGCTTTCTTT. Protein product: CASRLGLPPRGEAFF.

This clonotype occurred many times. J is TRBJ2-3 and V is TRBV5-1, with 7 bases identical to TRBD2. CDR1 and CDR2 (germline): SGHRS, YFSETQ. The CDR3 runs to 17 residues. Trimming cost V 2 bases and J 0 bases; bases outside gene matches: 9. Here the CDR3 DNA reads TGCGCCAGCAGCTTAGGTCCTAGCGGTGGGAGCACAGATACGCAGTATTTT. This sequence encodes CASSLGPSGGSTDTQYF.

This clonotype was counted between two and nine times. The J gene is TRBJ2-5, the V gene TRBV27; perhaps TRBD1 as D (5 bases). The V and J ends lost 5 bases and 4 bases respectively, with 17 bases between them. Germline loops: CDR1 MNHEY, CDR2 SMNVEV (reference sequence). The CDR3 totals 15 residues. CDR3 protein: CASSPTAGFLETQYF. The CDR3, as DNA: TGTGCCAGCAGTCCAACGGCAGGGTTTCTAGAGACCCAGTACTTC.

Points on this clonotype: One end of the junction fails to match germline, which may point to a read error. V gene TRBV7-9 combines with J gene TRBJ1-4; possible D gene TRBD1, 6 bases. Germline V lookup: CDR1 SEHNR, CDR2 FQNEAQ (reference sequence). The CDR3 has 15 residues. The CDR3 loop reads CASSLAGQTNEKLFF. CDR3 sequence (DNA): TGCGCCAGCAGCTTGGCCGGACAGACTAATGAAAAACTGTTTTTT. The full variable domain, with the rest looked up from reference TRBV7-9 and TRBJ1-4, is DTGVSQNPRHKITKRGQNVTFRCDPISEHNRLYWYRQTLGQGPEFLTYFQNEAQLEKSRLLSDRFSAERPKGSFSTLEIQRTEQGDSAMYLCASSLAGQTNEKLFFGSGTQLSVL.

The V gene is TRBV5-8, the J gene TRBJ2-2, with D tentatively TRBD2 (6 bases). Deletions cut 4 bases from V and 4 bases from J, with 17 bases between. CDR3 size: 16 residues. Germline values: CDR1 SGHTS, CDR2 YDEGEE. The CDR3 sequence is CASSHHSGLITGELFF. In DNA, the CDR3 is TGTGCCAGCAGCCACCACTCGGGACTTATCACCGGGGAGCTGTTTTTT.

The rearrangement links TRBV28 to TRBJ1-2; the match to TRBD1 covers 7 bases. The CDR3 is 13 amino acids. CDR1 is MDHEN, CDR2 SYDVKM, per germline. The V and J ends lost 3 bases and 8 bases, in that order; junction bases with no gene match: 6. As DNA, the CDR3 is TGTGCCAGCAGTTTGCTTAGGGGGCACGGCTACACCTTC. Its translation is CASSLLRGHGYTF.

Of note for this clonotype: Just one base apart from a much larger clone, this may be a read error. The CDR3 is CSAIPRDRGYEQFF. As DNA, the CDR3 is TGCAGTGCTATCCCCCGGGACAGGGGGTATGAGCAGTTCTTC. This chain uses TRBV20-1 with TRBJ2-1, with 11 bases lining up with TRBD1. Looked up from germline, CDR1 is DFQATT and CDR2 is SNEGSKA (reference sequence). The CDR3 extends over 14 amino acids. V shed 4 bases and J 8 bases; nucleotides not matched to a gene: 7.

This rearrangement joins TRBV20-1 to TRBJ2-5; D not certain. The CDR3 totals 14 residues. V was trimmed by 3 bases and J by 5 bases, leaving 16 bases between them. Germline V CDR1 and CDR2: DFQATT, SNEGSKA (reference sequence). CDR3 amino acids: CSASLAKSYETQYF. The CDR3 DNA reads TGCAGTGCTAGTCTTGCGAAAAGCTATGAGACCCAGTACTTC.